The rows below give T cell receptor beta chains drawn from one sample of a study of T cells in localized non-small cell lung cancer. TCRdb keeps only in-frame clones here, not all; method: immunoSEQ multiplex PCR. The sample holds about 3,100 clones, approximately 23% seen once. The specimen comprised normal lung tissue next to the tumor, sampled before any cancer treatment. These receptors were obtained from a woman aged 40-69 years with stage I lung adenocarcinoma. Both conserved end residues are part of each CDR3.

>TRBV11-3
CASRPDSGANVLTF
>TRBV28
CASSLGGARREQYF
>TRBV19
CASSSRWGRGSYEQYF
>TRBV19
CASSIYNEQFF
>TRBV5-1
CASSPHQANYGYTF
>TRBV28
CASSTFPWTSASYTQYF
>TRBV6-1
CASSEAYGQGILYGQYF
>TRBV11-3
CASSLGPGTGYNEQFF
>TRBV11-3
CASSSRRLGSYNEQFF
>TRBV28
CASSLRDRFGANVLTF
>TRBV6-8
CASSEQDRGQAKPRKLFF
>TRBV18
CASSPPYLETQYF
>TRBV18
CASSPADRNTEAFF
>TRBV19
CASSIGWDVSYEQYF
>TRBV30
CAWRTGPHYGYTF
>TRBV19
CASQGIPGANVLTF
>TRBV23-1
CASSQSPGHRGNTIYF